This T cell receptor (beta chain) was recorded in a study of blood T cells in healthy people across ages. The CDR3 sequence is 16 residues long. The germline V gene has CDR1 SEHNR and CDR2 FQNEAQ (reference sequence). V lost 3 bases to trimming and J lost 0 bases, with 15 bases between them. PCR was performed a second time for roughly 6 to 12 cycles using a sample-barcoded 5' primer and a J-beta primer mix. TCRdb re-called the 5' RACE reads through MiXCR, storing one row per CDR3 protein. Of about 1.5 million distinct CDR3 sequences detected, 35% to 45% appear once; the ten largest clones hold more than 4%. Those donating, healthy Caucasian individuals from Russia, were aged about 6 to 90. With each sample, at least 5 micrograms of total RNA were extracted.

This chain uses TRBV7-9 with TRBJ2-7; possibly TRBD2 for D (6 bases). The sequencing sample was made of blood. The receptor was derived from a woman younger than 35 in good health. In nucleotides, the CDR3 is TGTGCCAGCAGCTTGTTTGCCGGGAGTAACTCCTACGAGCAGTACTTC. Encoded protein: CASSLFAGSNSYEQYF.